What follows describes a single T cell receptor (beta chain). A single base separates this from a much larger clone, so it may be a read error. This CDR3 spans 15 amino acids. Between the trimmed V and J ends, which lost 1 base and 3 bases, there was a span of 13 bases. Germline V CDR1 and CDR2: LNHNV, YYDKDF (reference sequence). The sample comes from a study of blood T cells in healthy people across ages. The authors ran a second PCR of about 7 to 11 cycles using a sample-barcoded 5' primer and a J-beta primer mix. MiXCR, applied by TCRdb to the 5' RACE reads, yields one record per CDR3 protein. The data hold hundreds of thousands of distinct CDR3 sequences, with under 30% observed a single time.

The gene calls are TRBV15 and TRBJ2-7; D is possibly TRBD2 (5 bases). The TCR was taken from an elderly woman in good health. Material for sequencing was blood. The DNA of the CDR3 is TGTGCCACCAGCAGAGGTGCCTCTGCGGGCTACGAGCAGTACTTC. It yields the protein CATSRGASAGYEQYF. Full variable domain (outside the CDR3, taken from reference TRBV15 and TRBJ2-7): DAMVIQNPRYQVTQFGKPVTLSCSQTLNHNVMYWYQQKSSQAPKLLFHYYDKDFNNEADTPDNFQSRRPNTSFCFLDIRSPGLGDTAMYLCATSRGASAGYEQYFGPGTRLTVT.